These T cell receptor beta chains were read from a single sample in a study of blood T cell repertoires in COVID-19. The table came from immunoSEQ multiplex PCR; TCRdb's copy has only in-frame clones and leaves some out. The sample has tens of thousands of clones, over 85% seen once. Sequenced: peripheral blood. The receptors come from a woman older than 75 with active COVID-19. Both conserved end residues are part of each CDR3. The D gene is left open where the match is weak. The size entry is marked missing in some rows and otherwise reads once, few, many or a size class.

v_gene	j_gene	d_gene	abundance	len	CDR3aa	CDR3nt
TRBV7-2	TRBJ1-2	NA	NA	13	CASSREVGFGYTF	TGTGCCAGCAGCCGGGAGGTGGGATTTGGCTACACCTTC
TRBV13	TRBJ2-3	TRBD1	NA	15	CASSSRQGSTDTQYF	TGTGCCAGCAGCTCCCGACAGGGCAGCACAGATACGCAGTATTTT
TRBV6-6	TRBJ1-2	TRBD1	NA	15	CASTDLGTGDYGYTF	TGTGCCAGCACCGACCTTGGGACAGGGGACTATGGCTACACCTTC
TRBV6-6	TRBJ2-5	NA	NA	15	CASSYSGLTQETQYF	TGTGCCAGCAGTTACTCAGGACTTACTCAAGAGACCCAGTACTTC
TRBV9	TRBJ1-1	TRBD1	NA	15	CASSVTGTENTEAFF	TGTGCCAGCAGCGTCACCGGGACAGAGAACACTGAAGCTTTCTTT
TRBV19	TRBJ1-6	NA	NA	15	CASSRGQVYNSPLHF	TGTGCCAGTTCCAGGGGTCAAGTGTATAATTCACCCCTCCACTTT
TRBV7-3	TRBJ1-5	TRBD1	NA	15	CASSRTGGGNQPQHF	TGTGCCAGCAGCCGGACAGGGGGCGGCAATCAGCCCCAGCATTTT
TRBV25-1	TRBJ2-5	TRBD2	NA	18	CASSEYPGLAGAEETQYF	TGTGCCAGCAGTGAATACCCCGGACTAGCGGGGGCCGAAGAGACCCAGTACTTC
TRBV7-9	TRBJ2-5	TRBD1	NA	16	CASSLGRDRAQETQYF	TGTGCCAGCAGCCTTGGTCGGGACAGGGCCCAGGAGACCCAGTACTTC
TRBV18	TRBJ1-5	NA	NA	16	CASSPRNLDGNQPQHF	TGTGCCAGCTCACCCCGCAACCTAGACGGCAATCAGCCCCAGCATTTT
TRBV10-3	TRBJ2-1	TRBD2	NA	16	CAISGLRGGAFDEQFF	TGTGCCATCAGTGGATTACGGGGGGGCGCTTTCGATGAGCAGTTCTTC
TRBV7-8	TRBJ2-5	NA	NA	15	CASSLAARSHETQYF	TGTGCCAGCAGCTTAGCGGCGCGGAGCCACGAGACCCAGTACTTC
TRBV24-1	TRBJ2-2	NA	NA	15	CATPLRVTQTGELFF	TGTGCCACCCCCTTACGGGTCACCCAGACCGGGGAGCTGTTTTTT
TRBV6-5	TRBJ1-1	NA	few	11	CAIREHTEAFF	TGTGCCATTCGAGAGCACACTGAAGCTTTCTTT
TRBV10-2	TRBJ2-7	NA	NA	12	CASSDGIYEQYF	TGCGCCAGCAGTGACGGGATCTACGAGCAGTACTTC
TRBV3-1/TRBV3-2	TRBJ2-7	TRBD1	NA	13	CASSQQGAYEQYF	TGTGCCAGCAGCCAGCAGGGGGCCTACGAGCAGTACTTC
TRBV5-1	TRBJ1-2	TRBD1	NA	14	CASSFFEGANGYTF	TGCGCCAGCAGCTTCTTTGAGGGGGCGAATGGCTACACCTTC
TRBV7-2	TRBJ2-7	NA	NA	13	CASSLAWLDEQYF	TGTGCCAGCAGCTTAGCGTGGCTCGACGAGCAGTACTTC
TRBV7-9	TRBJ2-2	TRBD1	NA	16	CASSLKGTGGTGELFF	TGTGCCAGCAGCTTAAAAGGGACAGGGGGGACCGGGGAGCTGTTTTTT
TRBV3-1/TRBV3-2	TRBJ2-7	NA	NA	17	CASSQHHIQERSYEQYF	TGTGCCAGCAGCCAACACCACATCCAGGAACGGTCTTACGAGCAGTACTTC
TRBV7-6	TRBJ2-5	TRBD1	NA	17	CASSLAMGTGVGETQYF	TGTGCCAGCAGCTTAGCTATGGGGACAGGGGTTGGGGAGACCCAGTACTTC
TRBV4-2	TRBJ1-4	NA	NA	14	CASSQAGGGEKLFF	TGTGCCAGCAGCCAAGCCGGGGGAGGAGAAAAACTGTTTTTT
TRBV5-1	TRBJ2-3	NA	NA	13	CASSTDSTDTQYF	TGCGCCAGCAGCACGGACAGTACAGATACGCAGTATTTT
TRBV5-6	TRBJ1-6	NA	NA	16	CASSSLAGVGNSPLHF	TGTGCCAGCAGTTCCCTTGCGGGAGTTGGAAATTCACCCCTCCACTTT
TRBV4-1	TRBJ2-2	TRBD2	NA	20	CASSQDGGTSGGPRAGELFF	TGCGCCAGCAGCCAAGATGGCGGGACTAGCGGGGGCCCCAGGGCCGGGGAGCTGTTTTTT
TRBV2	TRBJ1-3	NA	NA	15	CASSEAAGYGNTIYF	TGTGCCAGCAGTGAAGCGGCGGGGTACGGAAACACCATATATTTT
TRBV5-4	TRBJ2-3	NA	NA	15	CASNSQPKPTDTQYF	TGTGCCAGCAACTCCCAACCAAAACCCACAGATACGCAGTATTTT
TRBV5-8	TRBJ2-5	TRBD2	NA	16	CASSFWTSGDQETQYF	TGTGCCAGCAGCTTTTGGACTAGCGGGGACCAAGAGACCCAGTACTTC
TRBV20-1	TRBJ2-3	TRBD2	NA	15	CSASQELAGGGKQYF	TGCAGTGCTAGTCAGGAACTAGCGGGGGGTGGGAAGCAGTATTTT
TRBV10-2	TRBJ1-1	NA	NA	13	CASSELSGQEAFF	TGCGCCAGCAGTGAGTTATCCGGACAGGAAGCTTTCTTT
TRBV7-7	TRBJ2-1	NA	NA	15	CASSSLPPGGNEQFF	TGTGCTAGCAGCTCCCTCCCCCCTGGGGGGAATGAGCAGTTCTTC
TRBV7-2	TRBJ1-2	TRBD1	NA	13	CASSPGTGRGYTF	TGTGCCAGCAGCCCAGGGACAGGGCGAGGCTACACCTTC
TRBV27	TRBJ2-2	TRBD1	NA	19	CASSLIRFPGQSLAGELFF	TGTGCCAGCAGTTTGATACGGTTTCCGGGACAGAGTCTGGCCGGGGAGCTGTTTTTT
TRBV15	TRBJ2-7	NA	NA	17	CATSKKLLSLSSYEQYF	TGTGCCACCAGCAAGAAACTGCTTTCGTTGAGCTCCTACGAGCAGTACTTC
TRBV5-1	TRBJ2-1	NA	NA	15	CASSPAGSPYNEQFF	TGCGCCAGCAGCCCAGCCGGGAGCCCCTACAATGAGCAGTTCTTC
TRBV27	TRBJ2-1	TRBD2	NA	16	CASSFGVRGLHNEQFF	TGTGCCAGCAGTTTTGGGGTGCGGGGGTTACACAATGAGCAGTTCTTC
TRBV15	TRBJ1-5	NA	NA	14	CATSETTGTQPQHF	TGTGCCACCAGCGAAACCACAGGGACCCAGCCCCAGCATTTT
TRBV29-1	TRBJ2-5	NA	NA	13	CSAARGSQETQYF	TGCAGCGCCGCGCGGGGCAGCCAAGAGACCCAGTACTTC
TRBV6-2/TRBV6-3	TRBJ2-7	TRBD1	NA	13	CASSWGQTYEQYF	TGTGCCAGCAGTTGGGGACAGACCTACGAGCAGTACTTC
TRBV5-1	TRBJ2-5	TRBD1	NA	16	CASSPRGQGVGETQYF	TGCGCCAGCAGCCCCCGGGGACAGGGGGTCGGAGAGACCCAGTACTTC
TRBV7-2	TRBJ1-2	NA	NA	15	CASSLGSGSNYGYTF	TGTGCCAGCAGCTTAGGTAGCGGATCTAACTATGGCTACACCTTC
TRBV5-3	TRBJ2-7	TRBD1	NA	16	CARSLEWDSSSYEQYF	TGTGCCAGAAGCTTGGAGTGGGACAGTTCCTCCTACGAGCAGTACTTC
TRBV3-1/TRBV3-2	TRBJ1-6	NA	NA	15	CASSQVGSGESPLHF	TGTGCCAGCAGCCAAGTTGGGTCAGGGGAATCACCCCTCCACTTT
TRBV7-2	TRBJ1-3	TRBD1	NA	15	CASSRPRDRGYTIYF	TGTGCCAGCAGCCGGCCCCGGGACAGGGGATACACCATATATTTT
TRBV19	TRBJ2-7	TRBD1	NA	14	CASIRGPTGYEQYF	TGTGCCAGTATCAGGGGGCCGACTGGATACGAGCAGTACTTC
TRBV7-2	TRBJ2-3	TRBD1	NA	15	CASSSGQGLLDTQYF	TGTGCCAGCAGCTCGGGACAGGGATTGTTAGATACGCAGTATTTT
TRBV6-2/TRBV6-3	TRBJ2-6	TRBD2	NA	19	CASSNGVAGGPSGANVLTF	TGTGCCAGCAGCAACGGGGTAGCGGGGGGACCCTCTGGGGCCAACGTCCTGACTTTC
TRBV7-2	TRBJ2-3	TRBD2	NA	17	CASGTSAAGPGADTQYF	TGTGCCAGCGGGACTAGCGCTGCGGGGCCAGGCGCAGATACGCAGTATTTT
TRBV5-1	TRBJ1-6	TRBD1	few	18	CASSRNPGQGGNNSPLHF	TGCGCCAGCAGCCGTAATCCGGGACAGGGAGGGAATAATTCACCCCTCCACTTT
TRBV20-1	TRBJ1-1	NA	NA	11	CSARDGGLAFF	TGCAGTGCTAGAGATGGGGGGTTGGCTTTCTTT
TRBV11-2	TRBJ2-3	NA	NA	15	CASSPSPNSADTQYF	TGTGCCAGCAGCCCTAGCCCCAACAGTGCAGATACGCAGTATTTT